These 20 T cell receptor beta chains originate from one sample sequenced in a study of CD8 T cells in Susac syndrome. cDNA came from about 0.5 to 1 ug RNA primed by random hexamers. TCRdb re-derived calls from the immunoSEQ multiplex PCR reads in MiXCR, one entry per CDR3 protein. The sample has about 190,000 distinct CDR3 sequences; 90% to 95% are singletons. The specimen sequenced was CD4+ T cells from PBMCs. These receptors came from a human donor in good health.

V and J are TRBV30 and TRBJ2-7, with 7 positions matching TRBD1. The germline gives CDR1 GTSNPN, CDR2 SVGIG (reference sequence). V shed 1 base and J 3 bases; nucleotides not matched to a gene: 6. The CDR3 contains 14 residues. The CDR3 sequence: CAWSEQGLGYEQYF. CDR3 sequence (DNA): TGTGCCTGGAGTGAACAGGGGCTTGGCTACGAGCAGTACTTC.

This clonotype is a singleton in its sample. The rearrangement joins TRBV6-2 or TRBV6-3 to TRBJ2-2, with 7 bases identical to TRBD2. The CDR3 extends over 17 amino acids. V was pared by 0 bases and J by 4 bases, with 8 bases of the junction left unmatched. Looked up from germline, CDR1 is MNHEY and CDR2 is SVGEGT. As DNA, the CDR3 is TGTGCCAGCAGTTACTCGAACACAGCGGGGATCACCGGGGAGCTGTTTTTT. It translates to CASSYSNTAGITGELFF.

This clonotype was counted once. DNA of the CDR3: TGTGCCAGCAGTCCAAGGACATTGATGAACACTGAAGCTTTCTTT. The encoded protein is CASSPRTLMNTEAFF. This chain connects TRBV12-3 or TRBV12-4 to TRBJ1-1, with D possibly being TRBD1 (5 bases). CDR3 length: 15 residues. The V end was cut by 5 bases, the J end by 0 bases, with 13 bases between.

The rearrangement uses TRBV3-1 and TRBJ2-7; TRBD1 matches 12 bases. The CDR3 sequence is 16 residues long. In germline, CDR1 is LGHDT, CDR2 YNNKEL (reference sequence). Trimming cost V 0 bases and J 6 bases; bases outside gene matches: 6. CDR3 coding DNA: TGTGCCAGCAGCCAAGATCCTGGGACAGGGGGCGGCGAGCAGTACTTC. Translated: CASSQDPGTGGGEQYF.

This clonotype was counted once. The rearrangement uses TRBV19 and TRBJ1-6; D is ambiguous. The germline gives CDR1 LNHDA, CDR2 SQIVND (reference sequence). The CDR3 loop spans 13 amino acids. The ends were cut back, 0 bases at V and 13 bases at J, with 10 bases in the middle. CDR3 amino acids: CASSIEWGSPLHF. The CDR3 DNA reads TGTGCCAGTAGTATAGAATGGGGATCGCCCCTCCACTTT.

The J gene is TRBJ2-5, the V gene TRBV20-1; 15 bases are a match to TRBD2. Unmatched junction bases numbered 15, after V lost 6 bases and J lost 1 base. This CDR3 comprises 19 residues. Germline values: CDR1 DFQATT, CDR2 SNEGSKA (reference sequence). This CDR3 reads CSALGIPGTSGGPQETQYF. The CDR3 DNA reads TGCAGTGCCCTTGGGATTCCCGGGACTAGCGGGGGGCCCCAAGAGACCCAGTACTTC.

The chain couples TRBV7-9 to TRBJ2-5; 8 bases fit TRBD1. The V segment lost 1 base and the J segment 5 bases; nucleotides outside the gene matches: 6. The germline V gene encodes CDR1 SEHNR and CDR2 FQNEAQ (reference sequence). This CDR3 is 15 amino acids long. CDR3: CASSLVRGRAETQYF. The DNA of the CDR3 is TGTGCCAGCAGCTTAGTCAGGGGGCGCGCGGAGACCCAGTACTTC.

The rearrangement uses TRBV4-3 and TRBJ1-4, with D possibly TRBD1 on 6 matching bases. The length of the CDR3 is 15 residues. The ends were cut back, 0 bases at V and 2 bases at J, with 7 bases in the middle. The germline CDR1 and CDR2 sequences are LGHNA and YSLEER. In DNA form, the CDR3 reads TGCGCCAGCAGCCAAGAAGGGGGGACTAATGAAAAACTGTTTTTT. Amino acids: CASSQEGGTNEKLFF.

The rearrangement links TRBV6-2 or TRBV6-3 to TRBJ1-1; the D gene is possibly TRBD1 (5 bases). V lost 1 base to trimming and J lost 6 bases, with 18 bases between them. The CDR3 has 16 residues. Germline CDR1 is MNHEY and CDR2 is SVGEGT. CDR3 protein: CASSYLIGGSFSEAFF. The CDR3 DNA reads TGTGCCAGCAGTTACTTGATCGGGGGATCTTTCTCTGAAGCTTTCTTT.

The rearrangement uses TRBV7-9 and TRBJ2-5; D is uncertain. Trimming shortened V by 5 bases and J by 0 bases, and 10 bases separated the two germline ends. Germline V CDR1 and CDR2: SEHNR, FQNEAQ (reference sequence). This CDR3 comprises 14 residues. As DNA, the CDR3 is TGTGCCAGCAGCGACACAGCGTACCAAGAGACCCAGTACTTC. Encoded protein: CASSDTAYQETQYF.

The genes are TRBV29-1 and TRBJ1-2, with D unresolved. The CDR3 has 15 amino acids. Germline V lookup: CDR1 SQVTM, CDR2 ANQGSEA. With 4 bases removed from V and 4 bases from J, the gap between germline ends came to 19 bases. CDR3 nucleotide sequence: TGCAGCGTTGTACTTGGTTTCAATTTCGGCTATGGCTACACCTTC. It specifies CSVVLGFNFGYGYTF. The whole variable domain, filled in from reference TRBV29-1 and TRBJ1-2, reads SAVISQKPSRDICQRGTSLTIQCQVDSQVTMMFWYRQQPGQSLTLIATANQGSEATYESGFVIDKFPISRPNLTFSTLTVSNMSPEDSSIYLCSVVLGFNFGYGYTFGSGTRLTVV.

The rearrangement joins TRBV6-6 to TRBJ2-2; D might be TRBD2 (6 bases). The V and J ends lost 2 bases and 7 bases respectively, with 17 bases between them. Germline CDR1 and CDR2: MNHNY and SVGAGI (reference sequence). The CDR3 covers 16 residues. CDR3 protein: CASSYDPKAGGGELFF. CDR3 DNA sequence: TGTGCCAGCAGTTACGATCCCAAAGCGGGTGGCGGGGAGCTGTTTTTT.

The rearrangement joins TRBV6-6 to TRBJ1-1; perhaps TRBD1 as D (5 bases). Trimming took 2 bases from V and 4 from J, leaving 11 bases between them. Per the germline V gene, CDR1 is MNHNY and CDR2 is SVGAGI (reference sequence). This CDR3 has 14 amino acids. The CDR3 loop is CASSYGGRFTEAFF. CDR3 nucleotide sequence: TGTGCCAGCAGTTACGGGGGGAGGTTCACTGAAGCTTTCTTT.

This clonotype was detected only a few times. The V and J genes are TRBV27 and TRBJ1-6; D gene ambiguous. The germline CDR1 and CDR2 sequences are MNHEY and SMNVEV (reference sequence). The CDR3 is 15 residues long. The V gene lost 3 bases and the J gene lost 0 bases, with 6 bases spanning the gap. In nucleotides, the CDR3 is TGTGCCAGCAGTTTGGTGGGCTCCTATAATTCACCCCTCCACTTT. This translates into CASSLVGSYNSPLHF.

The rearrangement joins TRBV19 to TRBJ1-5; the D gene is possibly TRBD1 (5 bases). This CDR3 contains 16 residues. Per germline, CDR1 LNHDA and CDR2 SQIVND (reference sequence). V was pared by 7 bases and J by 0 bases, with 16 bases between. In DNA, the CDR3 is TGTGCCAGTATCCCGACCCGCAGGGATAGCAATCAGCCCCAGCATTTT. It codes for CASIPTRRDSNQPQHF.

The sample holds one count of this clonotype. The chain is built from TRBV20-1 and TRBJ2-4; the match to TRBD1 covers 9 bases. Germline V gene sequence: CDR1 DFQATT, CDR2 SNEGSKA (reference sequence). V was clipped by 6 bases and J by 0 bases; unmatched bases: 9. This CDR3 has 16 amino acids. Written as DNA, the CDR3 is TGCAGTGCGGGACAGGGAGCAGGACTAGCCAAAAACATTCAGTACTTC. It encodes CSAGQGAGLAKNIQYF.

This chain joins TRBV3-1 and TRBJ2-1; D is unresolved. V lost 1 base to trimming and J lost 9 bases, with 7 bases between them. CDR1 is LGHDT, CDR2 YNNKEL, per germline (reference sequence). CDR3 length: 12 residues. This CDR3 reads CASSQVQREQFF. For the CDR3, the DNA is TGTGCCAGCAGCCAAGTGCAGCGTGAGCAGTTCTTC.

J is TRBJ1-2 and V is TRBV6-5; D is possibly TRBD1 (5 bases). The CDR3 is 16 amino acids. CDR1 is MNHEY, CDR2 SVGAGI, per germline. The V gene lost 0 bases and the J gene lost 0 bases, with 11 bases spanning the gap. The CDR3 sequence: CASSYSPRGTNYGYTF. CDR3 DNA: TGTGCCAGCAGTTACTCGCCGAGGGGAACTAACTATGGCTACACCTTC.

This chain links TRBV5-1 with TRBJ2-7, with D perhaps TRBD1 or TRBD2 (5 bases each). Germline V gene sequence: CDR1 SGHRS, CDR2 YFSETQ. The germline V and J ends were trimmed by 3 bases and 7 bases, with 20 bases remaining between them. The CDR3 sequence is 15 residues long. Written as DNA, the CDR3 is TGCGCCAGCAGCTCTACTGGGGACCGTCATGGGGAGCAGTACTTC. It is translated as CASSSTGDRHGEQYF.

The chain employs TRBV28 and TRBJ2-7; 10 bases align to TRBD1. After removal of 6 bases from V and 0 bases from J, the junction contained 5 bases not matched to a gene. Per the germline V gene, CDR1 is MDHEN and CDR2 is SYDVKM. The CDR3 consists of 15 residues. The CDR3 nucleotides are TGTGCCAGCAGATCGGGACAGGGGAGCTCCTACGAGCAGTACTTC. Amino acid sequence: CASRSGQGSSYEQYF.